One sample yielded the 21 T cell receptor beta chains listed below, sequenced in a study of PD-1 blockade in classical Hodgkin lymphoma (dated by TCRdb to the early 2020s). Libraries were prepared through the immunoSEQ multiplex PCR assay. Here the immuneACCESS table is served through TCRdb, limited to in-frame sequences with V and J called. Missing clones are a known gap in these copies; in checked studies unresolved V genes cover under half, and the rest lacks a known reason. The sample profile shows fewer than 55,000 clones; roughly three quarters of them were found once. The ten biggest clones cover under 20% of the sample. In the paper's terms, the time point label means: cycle 4 day 1 (C4D1), after 6 weeks of nivolumab. Relapse after autologous stem cell transplantation had occurred in all trial patients, and cohorts A, B and C were distinguished by prior brentuximab vedotin exposure. This sample comprised peripheral blood mononuclear cells (PBMCs), obtained before the fourth cycle of nivolumab. These receptor sequences come from a human donor with classical Hodgkin lymphoma.

DNA of the CDR3: TGCGCCAGCAGAAATCTCGGGACTAGCGATGACTACGAGCAGTACTTC. Amino acid sequence: CASRNLGTSDDYEQYF. The V gene is TRBV10-2, the J gene TRBJ2-7; 10 positions match TRBD2. Germline V gene data show CDR1 as WSHSY and CDR2 as SAAADI. The CDR3 has 16 amino acids. V trimming: 6 bases; J trimming: 3 bases; junction bases outside the gene matches: 11.

This chain links TRBV4-3 with TRBJ2-5; TRBD1 matches 7 bases. The last part of the DNA fits TRBJ2-7 better; the J call may be wrong. The CDR3 loop spans 17 amino acids. Per germline, CDR1 LGHNA and CDR2 YSLEER. The CDR3 spells CASSQDIAGGSSYEQYF. Written as DNA, the CDR3 is TGCGCCAGCAGCCAAGATATAGCAGGGGGTTCCTCCTACGAGCAGTACTTC.

The chain recombines TRBV4-1 with TRBJ2-1, with TRBD2 identical over 11 bases. This CDR3 is built from 18 residues. Germline CDR1 MGHRA, CDR2 YSYEKL. Trimming at V came to 2 bases and at J to 4 bases, leaving 10 bases not matched to a gene. This chain's CDR3 is CASSQKLAGEVSYNEQFF. The CDR3 region has the DNA TGCGCCAGCAGCCAAAAACTAGCGGGAGAGGTATCTTACAATGAGCAGTTCTTC.

V usage is TRBV4-3 and J usage is TRBJ1-4, with 11 bases identical to TRBD1. Looked up from germline, CDR1 is LGHNA and CDR2 is YSLEER. The CDR3 consists of 15 residues. Trimming cost V 2 bases and J 8 bases; bases outside gene matches: 4. CDR3 in amino acids: CASSQLGQGDEKLFF. The CDR3 DNA reads TGCGCCAGCAGCCAATTGGGACAGGGGGACGAAAAACTGTTTTTT.

The chain is built from TRBV5-1 and TRBJ1-2, with TRBD1 as a possible D gene (6 bases). This CDR3 is 15 amino acids long. Germline CDR1 reads SGHRS; CDR2 reads YFSETQ. Trimming took off 0 bases at V and 4 bases at J, with 13 bases between the two ends. The CDR3 DNA follows: TGCGCCAGCAGCTTGGGGCAGGGGCCTGGCTATGGCTACACCTTC. As protein: CASSLGQGPGYGYTF. Together with reference TRBV5-1 and TRBJ1-2, the CDR3 gives the full variable domain: KAGVTQTPRYLIKTRGQQVTLSCSPISGHRSVSWYQQTPGQGLQFLFEYFSETQRNKGNFPGRFSGRQFSNSRSEMNVSTLELGDSALYLCASSLGQGPGYGYTFGSGTRLTVV.

The chain combines TRBV6-1 with TRBJ2-3; 7 nucleotides line up with TRBD2. Germline CDR1 MNHNS, CDR2 SASEGT. The CDR3 has 15 residues. Trimming at V came to 2 bases and at J to 6 bases, leaving 8 bases not matched to a gene. The CDR3 sequence: CASSEWEGRADTQYF. CDR3 nucleotide sequence: TGTGCCAGCAGTGAATGGGAGGGGAGGGCTGATACGCAGTATTTT.

The chain recombines TRBV19 with TRBJ1-2, with 9 bases identical to TRBD1. Germline V gene sequence: CDR1 LNHDA, CDR2 SQIVND (reference sequence). This CDR3 comprises 17 residues. V dropped 7 bases and J dropped 8; count of bases not matched to a gene: 20. CDR3 DNA: TGTGCCAGTACCCCGAATCCCGGGACAGGGTTACTCTACGGCTACACCTTC. It is translated as CASTPNPGTGLLYGYTF.

The chain couples TRBV7-8 to TRBJ2-7; 11 bases are shared with TRBD1. Trimming took 2 bases from V and 7 from J; bases not matched to a gene: 7. Germline V gene sequence: CDR1 SGHVS, CDR2 FQNEAQ. The CDR3 covers 15 residues. CDR3 nucleotides: TGTGCCAGCAGCTTAACAGGACAGGGGGCTGGAGAGCAGTACTTC. Residues: CASSLTGQGAGEQYF.

The chain combines TRBV9 with TRBJ1-1; D is uncertain. Trimming removed 0 bases from V and 0 bases from J, with 9 bases in between. CDR3 length: 15 residues. Germline CDR1 and CDR2: SGDLS and YYNGEE. The CDR3 here is CASSVGVALNTEAFF. The CDR3 DNA follows: TGTGCCAGCAGCGTAGGGGTAGCCTTGAACACTGAAGCTTTCTTT.

This clone is classed as medium-sized. Other DNA sequences in the same sample also yield this CDR3. The CDR3 here is CASSEGRGSYEQYF. In nucleotides, the CDR3 is TGTGCCAGCAGCGAAGGACGGGGATCCTACGAGCAGTACTTC. The rearrangement links TRBV5-4 to TRBJ2-7, with a weak D call TRBD2 (5 bases). Trimming took off 4 bases at V and 1 base at J, with 12 bases between the two ends. CDR1 SGHNT and CDR2 YYREEE come from the germline V gene (reference sequence). The CDR3 is made up of 14 amino acids.

The rearrangement joins TRBV30 to TRBJ2-1; weak D call: TRBD2 (5 bases). This CDR3 comprises 17 residues. V was pared by 0 bases and J by 0 bases, with 15 bases between. Looked up from germline, CDR1 is GTSNPN and CDR2 is SVGIG (reference sequence). CDR3 protein: CAWSVLDAGDSYNEQFF. The CDR3 coding sequence is TGTGCCTGGAGTGTACTGGATGCCGGGGACTCCTACAATGAGCAGTTCTTC. Using reference TRBV30 and TRBJ2-1 for the parts outside the CDR3, the full variable domain is SQTIHQWPATLVQPVGSPLSLECTVEGTSNPNLYWYRQAAGRGLQLLFYSVGIGQISSEVPQNLSASRPQDRQFILSSKKLLLSDSGFYLCAWSVLDAGDSYNEQFFGPGTRLTVL.

This chain links TRBV4-2 with TRBJ2-7, with 7 bases identical to TRBD1. The CDR3 runs 14 residues. Unmatched junction bases numbered 4, after V lost 1 base and J lost 4 bases. Germline assignment: CDR1 LGHNA and CDR2 YNFKEQ. CDR3 sequence (DNA): TGTGCCAGCAGCCAAGGGCAGGGGGAATACGAGCAGTACTTC. This sequence encodes CASSQGQGEYEQYF.

The V and J genes are TRBV27 and TRBJ2-3, with D possibly matching TRBD1 (5 bases). V dropped 5 bases and J dropped 0 bases, with 12 bases sitting between them. The CDR3 spans 15 residues. Germline assignment: CDR1 MNHEY and CDR2 SMNVEV (reference sequence). The CDR3 DNA sequence: TGTGCCAGCAGTCCGAGACAGACTAGCACAGATACGCAGTATTTT. Translation gives CASSPRQTSTDTQYF.

This chain uses TRBV7-8 with TRBJ2-7, with 7 bases that match TRBD2. CDR3 length: 16 amino acids. Germline assignment: CDR1 SGHVS and CDR2 FQNEAQ. The junction had 15 bases not matched to a gene; V was cut back by 6 bases and J by 4 bases. This CDR3 reads CASSPGVGLADYEQYF. Here the CDR3 DNA reads TGTGCCAGCAGTCCGGGGGTGGGGCTAGCGGATTACGAGCAGTACTTC. The variable domain in full, completed from reference TRBV7-8 and TRBJ2-7, reads GAGVSQSPRYKVAKRGQDVALRCDPISGHVSLFWYQQALGQGPEFLTYFQNEAQLDKSGLPSDRFFAERPEGSVSTLKIQRTQQEDSAVYLCASSPGVGLADYEQYFGPGTRLTVT.

The rearrangement joins TRBV5-4 to TRBJ1-2; D possibly corresponds to TRBD1 (6 bases). Trimming removed 0 bases from V and 7 bases from J, with 16 bases in between. Germline V lookup: CDR1 SGHNT, CDR2 YYREEE (reference sequence). The CDR3 totals 15 residues. CDR3 sequence reads: CASSLESPGVGGYTF. The DNA for the CDR3 is TGTGCCAGCAGCTTGGAATCCCCAGGGGTTGGTGGCTACACCTTC.

This sequence joins TRBV5-1 and TRBJ2-4; 8 nucleotides align to TRBD1. J lost 0 bases, V lost 0 bases, and 11 bases had no gene match. The CDR3 sequence is 19 residues long. Germline V gene data show CDR1 as SGHRS and CDR2 as YFSETQ. In nucleotides, the CDR3 is TGCGCCAGCAGCTTGGGGGACAGGTCAGCGACCCAAGCCAAAAACATTCAGTACTTC. This sequence encodes CASSLGDRSATQAKNIQYF.

The chain is built from TRBV6-4 and TRBJ2-7; D unclear. Deletions cut 0 bases from V and 0 bases from J, with 12 bases between. The germline V gene has CDR1 MRHNA and CDR2 SNTAGT. The CDR3 contains 16 residues. CDR3 residues: CASSDSMREFSYEQYF. CDR3 nucleotides: TGTGCCAGCAGTGACTCAATGAGAGAGTTCTCCTACGAGCAGTACTTC.

The genes are TRBV9 and TRBJ2-1; D is unresolved. Germline lookup yields CDR1 SGDLS and CDR2 YYNGEE. V was shortened by 10 bases and J by 8 bases, with 19 bases between the two germline ends. The CDR3 has 13 residues. DNA for the CDR3: TGTGCCGGCGCGGCGGACCTCGGAGATGAGCAGTTCTTC. As protein: CAGAADLGDEQFF.

The J gene is TRBJ2-7, the V gene TRBV5-1, with D perhaps TRBD1 (6 bases). CDR1 is SGHRS, CDR2 YFSETQ, per germline. The CDR3 loop spans 15 amino acids. The ends were cut back, 0 bases at V and 7 bases at J, with 17 bases in the middle. The CDR3: CASSLGSTGSGEQYF. The DNA of the CDR3 is TGCGCCAGCAGCTTGGGGTCCACAGGGTCGGGGGAGCAGTACTTC.

The gene calls are TRBV11-2 and TRBJ2-5; 7 bases match TRBD1. V trimming: 5 bases; J trimming: 1 base; junction bases outside the gene matches: 4. Per the germline V gene, CDR1 is SGHAT and CDR2 is FQNNGV. This CDR3 region has 14 residues. The DNA of the CDR3 is TGTGCCAGCAGCCTCCGGGACAGCCAAGAGACCCAGTACTTC. Its protein product is CASSLRDSQETQYF.

The chain has TRBV2 and TRBJ1-1, with D uncertain. The V gene's germline CDR1 is SNHLY and CDR2 FYNNEI. The CDR3 spans 14 residues. Trimming removed 3 bases at V and 4 bases at J, with 12 bases between. The CDR3 region is CASSDGPLATEAFF. DNA for the CDR3: TGTGCCAGCAGTGATGGGCCCTTGGCCACTGAAGCTTTCTTT.